The 6 T cell receptor beta chains presented below share a single source sample, sequenced in a study of blood T cell repertoires in COVID-19. Clones were sequenced by immunoSEQ multiplex PCR, and TCRdb holds only the in-frame ones, with some missing. The sample lists approximately 480,000 clones; 87% were seen once. Specimen: PBMCs or T cells enriched from blood (not recorded which). The source of these receptors is a woman younger than 35 who had recovered from COVID-19.

The chain carries TRBV5-1 and TRBJ1-6; D unclear. The germline gives CDR1 SGHRS, CDR2 YFSETQ. The CDR3 is 13 amino acids. V was pared by 0 bases and J by 6 bases, with 4 bases between. CDR3 residues: CASSLDGNSPLHF. The CDR3 region has the DNA TGCGCCAGCAGCTTGGACGGTAATTCACCCCTCCACTTT.

The J gene is TRBJ2-5, the V gene TRBV6-5; TRBD1 is a possible D gene (6 bases). Deletions cut 10 bases from V and 5 bases from J, with 23 bases between. CDR1 is MNHEY and CDR2 is SVGAGI in the germline V gene. The CDR3 totals 15 residues. CDR3 DNA sequence: TGTGCCACCCGTAAGGGGGTGGCTAGCTACGAGACCCAGTACTTC. The encoded protein is CATRKGVASYETQYF.

V gene TRBV7-2 combines with J gene TRBJ2-1; 7 bases map to TRBD2. Trimming at V came to 0 bases and at J to 7 bases, leaving 6 bases not matched to a gene. Per germline, CDR1 SGHTA and CDR2 FQGNSA. The CDR3 spans 15 residues. CDR3 in amino acids: CASSLALLAVNEQFF. The DNA for the CDR3 is TGTGCCAGCAGCTTAGCGCTCCTAGCGGTTAATGAGCAGTTCTTC.

The CDR3 here is CASRAVIINGGETQYF. CDR3 DNA sequence: TGTGCCAGCCGCGCCGTAATAATCAATGGAGGGGAGACCCAGTACTTC. This chain uses TRBV18 with TRBJ2-5; D perhaps matches TRBD2 (6 bases). Germline V gives CDR1 KGHSH, CDR2 LQKENI. With 8 bases removed from V and 5 bases from J, the gap between germline ends came to 24 bases. The CDR3 consists of 16 residues.

This clone was seen a handful of times. This chain connects TRBV7-8 to TRBJ2-7; possible D gene TRBD2, 5 bases. V lost 3 bases, J lost 7 bases, and 25 bases lay in between. Germline CDR1 and CDR2: SGHVS and FQNEAQ. This CDR3 has 17 residues. The CDR3 DNA reads as TGTGCCAGCAGCTTTCGTTTCTTGGGGTCGGGGTCGTGGGAGCAGTACTTC. Its translation is CASSFRFLGSGSWEQYF.

This chain connects TRBV18 to TRBJ2-3, with 8 bases fitting TRBD2. The CDR3 has 20 amino acids. Germline values: CDR1 KGHSH, CDR2 LQKENI. Trimming at V came to 3 bases and at J to 2 bases, leaving 19 bases not matched to a gene. The CDR3 DNA reads as TGTGCCAGCTCACCCGCGAGTGGTGCTGAGCCGGGGGGGGTCACAGATACGCAGTATTTT. This codes for CASSPASGAEPGGVTDTQYF.